This passage covers 26 T cell receptor beta chains from one sample sequenced in a study of post-analysis software for immune sequencing data. Antigens of these TCRs are unknown. The authors incorporated unique molecular identifiers into the TCR beta cDNA libraries. A single record per CDR3 protein comes from TCRdb applying MiXCR to the PCR reads. Found here are approximately 770,000 distinct CDR3 sequences, around 42% of them singletons; the top ten hold around 4.7%. Whole-study results and caveats: Patients carried roughly five TRBV segments more frequently than controls did, and TRBV5-6, TRBV5-1 and TRBV20-1 were among them.

Input material: blood. The source of these receptors is a girl aged 10 to 17 with multiple sclerosis.

J is TRBJ2-1 and V is TRBV20-1; 8 bases match TRBD2. J lost 3 bases, V lost 1 base, and 14 bases had no gene match. The CDR3 spans 18 residues. Germline assignment: CDR1 DFQATT and CDR2 SNEGSKA (reference sequence). CDR3 residues: CSARGPSTSGDHYNEQFF. The CDR3 nucleotides read TGCAGTGCTAGAGGTCCCTCTACTAGCGGCGATCACTACAATGAGCAGTTCTTC.

J is TRBJ2-7 and V is TRBV7-9; 7 bases map to TRBD2. After removal of 5 bases from V and 0 bases from J, the junction contained 7 bases not matched to a gene. Germline V gene sequence: CDR1 SEHNR, CDR2 FQNEAQ (reference sequence). The CDR3 runs 15 residues. The CDR3 bases are TGTGCCAGCAGCCCGCGGGGCGGGGGCTCCTACGAGCAGTACTTC. Amino acids: CASSPRGGGSYEQYF.

The CDR3, as DNA: TGTGCCAGCAGCCTAGAGGGACAGGGGGACGCAGATACGCAGTATTTT. This gives the protein CASSLEGQGDADTQYF. V is TRBV7-3 and J is TRBJ2-3; 11 bases match TRBD1. The CDR3 spans 16 residues. The ends lost 5 bases at V and 4 bases at J; junction bases unmatched: 8. Germline CDR1 reads SGHTA; CDR2 reads FQGTGA.

This rearrangement joins TRBV7-2 to TRBJ2-4; either TRBD1 or TRBD2 may fit D (5 bases each). Germline values: CDR1 SGHTA, CDR2 FQGNSA. This CDR3 is 14 amino acids long. Trimming removed 4 bases from V and 13 bases from J, with 20 bases in between. The CDR3 DNA is TGTGCCAGCAGCTCATTAGGGGCCTCTGGGGAGCAGTACTTC. This translates into CASSSLGASGEQYF.

This clonotype has just a few counts. The rearrangement joins TRBV2 to TRBJ2-5, with D possibly called TRBD1 or TRBD2 (5 bases each). Trimming removed 3 bases from V and 2 bases from J, with 13 bases in between. Germline V lookup: CDR1 SNHLY, CDR2 FYNNEI. CDR3 length: 15 residues. CDR3 DNA sequence: TGTGCCAGCAGTGAGAATCCGGGGCTTCAAGAGACCCAGTACTTC. Its protein is CASSENPGLQETQYF.

V and J are TRBV25-1 and TRBJ2-3; D is tentatively TRBD1 or TRBD2 (5 bases each). V dropped 9 bases and J dropped 3 bases, with 28 bases sitting between them. This CDR3 contains 18 residues. CDR1 MGHDK and CDR2 SYGVNS come from the germline V gene. The DNA of the CDR3 is TGTGCCAGTCTCGTCCTACACCACAGAAGGGACGGAACAGATACGCAGTATTTT. It specifies CASLVLHHRRDGTDTQYF.

This chain links TRBV5-1 with TRBJ2-7; weak D call: TRBD1 (5 bases). The CDR3 has 13 residues. Germline V lookup: CDR1 SGHRS, CDR2 YFSETQ. The V end lost 4 bases, the J end lost 1 base, and 9 bases lay between the germline ends. In DNA form, the CDR3 reads TGCGCCAGCAGCGTGACAGAATCCTACGAGCAGTACTTC. It yields the protein CASSVTESYEQYF.

The J gene is TRBJ2-1, the V gene TRBV13; maybe TRBD2 (5 bases). Germline-derived CDR1 and CDR2 are PRHDT and FYEKMQ (reference sequence). The germline V and J ends were trimmed by 5 bases and 0 bases, with 14 bases remaining between them. The CDR3 spans 16 residues. In nucleotides, the CDR3 is TGTGCCAGCAGCGCGACCGGGATACCCTCCTACAATGAGCAGTTCTTC. It yields the protein CASSATGIPSYNEQFF.

V gene TRBV20-1 combines with J gene TRBJ1-1, with D possibly matching TRBD1 (6 bases). Trimming shortened V by 1 base and J by 1 base, and 7 bases separated the two germline ends. The CDR3 covers 13 residues. Germline V CDR1 and CDR2: DFQATT, SNEGSKA (reference sequence). CDR3 bases: TGCAGTGCTAGAGGACAGGCGAACACTGAAGCTTTCTTT. Translated: CSARGQANTEAFF.

The rearrangement links TRBV4-2 to TRBJ2-3; 9 positions agree with TRBD2. J gave up 3 bases and V 4 bases, and 8 bases lay outside the gene matches. The CDR3 runs to 16 residues. CDR1 is LGHNA, CDR2 YNFKEQ, per germline. The CDR3 region is CASSPEGSGSTDTQYF. CDR3 nucleotide sequence: TGTGCCAGCAGCCCCGAAGGTAGCGGGAGTACAGATACGCAGTATTTT.

Points on this clonotype: The junction does not match germline at one end; this may be a read error. This sequence joins TRBV6-6 and TRBJ1-5; D is uncertain. Germline lookup yields CDR1 MNHNY and CDR2 SVGAGI (reference sequence). The CDR3 contains 14 residues. The CDR3 nucleotides are TGTGCCAGCAGTTACGTGGGTGACAATCGGCCCCAGCATTTT. Residues: CASSYVGDNRPQHF.

The CDR3 region is CASSGPPGGFDTGELFF. The CDR3 DNA follows: TGCGCCAGCAGCGGCCCCCCGGGGGGGTTTGACACCGGGGAGCTGTTTTTT. This rearrangement joins TRBV5-1 to TRBJ2-2, with 8 bases lining up with TRBD2. The junction had 11 bases not matched to a gene; V was cut back by 4 bases and J by 3 bases. CDR1 is SGHRS and CDR2 is YFSETQ in the germline V gene. The CDR3 is made up of 17 amino acids.

This chain joins TRBV15 and TRBJ2-1; 12 nucleotides match TRBD2. V dropped 0 bases and J dropped 4; count of bases not matched to a gene: 1. The V gene's germline CDR1 is LNHNV and CDR2 YYDKDF (reference sequence). CDR3 length: 16 amino acids. The CDR3, as DNA: TGTGCCACCAGCAGAGAGGGACTAGCGGGTTACAATGAGCAGTTCTTC. Its translation: CATSREGLAGYNEQFF.

This clonotype has just one count. The chain has TRBV20-1 and TRBJ2-3; tentatively, D is TRBD1 (5 bases). V shed 1 base and J shed 0 bases, with 8 bases lying between them. The CDR3 runs 14 residues. CDR1 is DFQATT, CDR2 SNEGSKA, per germline (reference sequence). CDR3 DNA sequence: TGCAGTGCTAGAGGACAGCCTAGCACAGATACGCAGTATTTT. Its protein product is CSARGQPSTDTQYF.

This clonotype came up many times. This chain uses TRBV12-3 or TRBV12-4 with TRBJ2-5; D gene uncertain. This CDR3 has 11 amino acids. The germline V and J ends were trimmed by 2 bases and 4 bases, with 2 bases remaining between them. CDR3 residues: CASSLLETQYF. Written as DNA, the CDR3 is TGTGCCAGCAGTTTATTAGAGACCCAGTACTTC.

This clonotype was seen only a few times. The chain has TRBV5-6 and TRBJ1-2; D is unclear. Looked up from germline, CDR1 is SGHDT and CDR2 is YYEEEE. CDR3 size: 13 residues. Trimming shortened V by 3 bases and J by 3 bases, and 9 bases separated the two germline ends. The CDR3 DNA reads TGTGCCAGCAGCTCGACCGTGGACTATGGCTACACCTTC. Translating gives CASSSTVDYGYTF.

The V and J genes are TRBV30 and TRBJ2-4; weak D call: TRBD1 (6 bases). The CDR3 has 12 amino acids. With 2 bases removed from V and 13 bases from J, the gap between germline ends came to 15 bases. CDR1 GTSNPN and CDR2 SVGIG come from the germline V gene (reference sequence). The CDR3 nucleotides are TGTGCCTGGAGTTTGGCCAGGGGTGAGCAGTACTTC. Translation gives CAWSLARGEQYF. The variable domain in full, completed from reference TRBV30 and TRBJ2-4, reads SQTIHQWPATLVQPVGSPLSLECTVEGTSNPNLYWYRQAAGRGLQLLFYSVGIGQISSEVPQNLSASRPQDRQFILSSKKLLLSDSGFYLCAWSLARGEQYFGAGTRLSVL.

The table lists this clonotype with a few counts. The chain links TRBV5-1 to TRBJ2-7; 8 bases agree with TRBD1. Germline CDR1 is SGHRS and CDR2 is YFSETQ. The junction had 8 bases not matched to a gene; V was cut back by 4 bases and J by 2 bases. CDR3 size: 15 residues. The DNA of the CDR3 is TGCGCCAGCAGCCCTGGAACAGGGGGACCCTACGAGCAGTACTTC. This translates into CASSPGTGGPYEQYF.

This clonotype was found a few times. This chain uses TRBV12-3 or TRBV12-4 with TRBJ1-6; 7 bases line up with TRBD1. V lost 4 bases to trimming and J lost 7 bases; unmatched junction nucleotides: 7. CDR3 length equals 15 residues. CDR3 amino acids: CASSSETGANSPLHF. CDR3 coding DNA: TGTGCCAGCAGTTCTGAAACAGGGGCCAATTCACCCCTCCACTTT.

This chain connects TRBV28 to TRBJ1-5, with 7 positions matching TRBD1. The germline gives CDR1 MDHEN, CDR2 SYDVKM. Trimming cost V 6 bases and J 0 bases; bases outside gene matches: 5. The CDR3 extends over 15 amino acids. CDR3 nucleotides: TGTGCCAGCAGACCGACAGGGCTTAGCAATCAGCCCCAGCATTTT. This encodes CASRPTGLSNQPQHF.

This clonotype was detected a few times. V and J are TRBV20-1 and TRBJ1-2; no clear D. V was clipped by 0 bases and J by 8 bases, with 16 bases between them. This CDR3 spans 14 amino acids. Germline CDR1 reads DFQATT; CDR2 reads SNEGSKA (reference sequence). In DNA, the CDR3 is TGCAGTGCTAGAGACGGACCGCCGTTCCGCGGCTACACCTTC. Translated: CSARDGPPFRGYTF.

The chain has TRBV27 and TRBJ2-5; 8 bases map to TRBD2. The J call may be wrong; the DNA end is better matched by TRBJ2-7. The CDR3 sequence is 13 residues long. Germline CDR1 MNHEY, CDR2 SMNVEV (reference sequence). The CDR3 bases are TGTGCCAGCAGTTTAGCGGGGGGAGGCGAGCAGTACTTC. Its translation is CASSLAGGGEQYF.

This clonotype was seen a handful of times. This chain links TRBV29-1 with TRBJ2-1; TRBD2 is a possible D gene (5 bases). CDR1 and CDR2 from the germline V gene are SQVTM and ANQGSEA. V lost 1 base to trimming and J lost 4 bases, with 17 bases between them. The CDR3 is made up of 16 amino acids. The CDR3 here is CSVEAPGILRYNEQFF. Written as DNA, the CDR3 is TGCAGCGTTGAAGCCCCGGGGATCCTAAGATACAATGAGCAGTTCTTC.

Concerning this clonotype itself: Here the CDR3 omits its conserved ending phenylalanine or tryptophan, so a read error is the likely source. The chain uses TRBV12-3 or TRBV12-4 and TRBJ1-5; D is possibly TRBD1 (6 bases). V was pared by 3 bases and J by 5 bases, with 17 bases between. The CDR3 is 16 amino acids. CDR3 amino acids: CASSFRAGARDQPQHC. CDR3 bases: TGTGCCAGCAGTTTCCGGGCAGGGGCGCGAGATCAGCCCCAGCATTGT.

This sequence joins TRBV19 and TRBJ2-5; TRBD2 agrees at 10 bases. Looked up from germline, CDR1 is LNHDA and CDR2 is SQIVND (reference sequence). V was clipped by 5 bases and J by 3 bases; unmatched bases: 6. The CDR3 sequence is 15 residues long. The CDR3 sequence: CASSALAGVKETQYF. In DNA, the CDR3 is TGTGCCAGTAGTGCCCTAGCGGGAGTTAAAGAGACCCAGTACTTC.

The V call is TRBV24-1, the J call TRBJ2-1; D gene ambiguous. V was trimmed by 5 bases and J by 2 bases, leaving 6 bases between them. CDR1 is KGHDR and CDR2 is SFDVKD in the germline V gene. The CDR3 runs to 13 residues. This CDR3 is CATSAPAYNEQFF. The CDR3 DNA sequence: TGTGCCACCAGTGCCCCAGCCTACAATGAGCAGTTCTTC.